This T cell receptor (beta chain) was sequenced in a study of T cells in Graves' hyperthyroidism and ophthalmopathy. On the study more broadly: Peripheral blood was taken when the disease was first diagnosed, before any treatment began.

Template material for amplifying TCR beta CDR3 regions consisted of RNA transcripts. HTBI primers drove first-round RT-PCR of the TCR CDR3. TCRdb redid the calling of the multiplex PCR reads with MiXCR, one entry per CDR3 protein. The table lists some 460,000 distinct CDR3 sequences, 15% to 18% of them singletons. V lost 3 bases, J lost 2 bases, and 3 bases stayed unmatched. Per the germline V gene, CDR1 is SEHNR and CDR2 is FQNEAQ (reference sequence). The CDR3 consists of 15 residues. This clonotype was detected ten times or more. This TCR was sampled from a young woman with Graves' hyperthyroidism. Sequencing input: blood. The chain has TRBV7-9 and TRBJ2-3; 9 nucleotides match TRBD2. The CDR3 nucleotides read TGTGCCAGCAGCTTGCTAGCGGGGTCCACAGATACGCAGTATTTT. It specifies CASSLLAGSTDTQYF.